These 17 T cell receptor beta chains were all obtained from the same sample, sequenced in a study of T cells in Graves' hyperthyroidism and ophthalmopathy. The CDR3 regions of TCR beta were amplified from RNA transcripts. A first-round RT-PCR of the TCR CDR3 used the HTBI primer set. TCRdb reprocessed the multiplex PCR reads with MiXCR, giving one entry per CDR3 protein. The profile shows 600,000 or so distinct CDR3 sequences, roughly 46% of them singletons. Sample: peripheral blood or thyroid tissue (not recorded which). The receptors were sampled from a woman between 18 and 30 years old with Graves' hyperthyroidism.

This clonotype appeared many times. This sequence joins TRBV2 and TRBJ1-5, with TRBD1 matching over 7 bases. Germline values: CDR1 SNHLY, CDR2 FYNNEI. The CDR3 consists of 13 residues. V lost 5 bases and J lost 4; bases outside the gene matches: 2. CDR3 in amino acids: CASSPGGNQPQHF. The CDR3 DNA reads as TGTGCCAGCAGTCCAGGGGGGAATCAGCCCCAGCATTTT.

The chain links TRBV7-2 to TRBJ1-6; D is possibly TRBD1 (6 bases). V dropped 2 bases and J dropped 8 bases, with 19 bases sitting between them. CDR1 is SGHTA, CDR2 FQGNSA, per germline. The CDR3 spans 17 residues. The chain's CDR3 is CASSLSIQGMIDSPLHF. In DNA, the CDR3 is TGTGCCAGCAGCTTATCGATACAGGGAATGATAGATTCACCCCTCCACTTT.

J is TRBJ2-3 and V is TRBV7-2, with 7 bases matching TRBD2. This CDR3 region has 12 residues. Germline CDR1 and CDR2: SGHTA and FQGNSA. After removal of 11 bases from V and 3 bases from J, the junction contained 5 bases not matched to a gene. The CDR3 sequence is CAGNSGTDTQYF. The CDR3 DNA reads TGTGCCGGAAATAGCGGGACAGATACGCAGTATTTT.

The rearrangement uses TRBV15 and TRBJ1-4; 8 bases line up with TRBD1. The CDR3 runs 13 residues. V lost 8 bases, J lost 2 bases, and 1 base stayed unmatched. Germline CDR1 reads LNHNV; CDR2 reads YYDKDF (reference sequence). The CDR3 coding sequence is TGTGCCACCGGGGACAGGACTAATGAAAAACTGTTTTTT. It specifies CATGDRTNEKLFF.

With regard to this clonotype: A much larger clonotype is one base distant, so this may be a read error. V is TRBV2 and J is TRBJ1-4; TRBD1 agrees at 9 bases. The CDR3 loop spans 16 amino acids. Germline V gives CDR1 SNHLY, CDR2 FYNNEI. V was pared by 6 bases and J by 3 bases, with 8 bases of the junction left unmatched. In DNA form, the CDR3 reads TGTGCCAGCAGGGACAGGGGAGGAGAAGCTAATGAAAAACTGTTTTTT. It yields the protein CASRDRGGEANEKLFF.

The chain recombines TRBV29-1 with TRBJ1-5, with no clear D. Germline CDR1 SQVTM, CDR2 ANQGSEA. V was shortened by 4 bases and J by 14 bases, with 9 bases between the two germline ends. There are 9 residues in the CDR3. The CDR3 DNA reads TGCAGCGTTGCCAGCTACGAGCATTTT. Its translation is CSVASYEHF. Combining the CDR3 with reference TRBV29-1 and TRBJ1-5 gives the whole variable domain SAVISQKPSRDICQRGTSLTIQCQVDSQVTMMFWYRQQPGQSLTLIATANQGSEATYESGFVIDKFPISRPNLTFSTLTVSNMSPEDSSIYLCSVASYEHFGDGTRLSIL.

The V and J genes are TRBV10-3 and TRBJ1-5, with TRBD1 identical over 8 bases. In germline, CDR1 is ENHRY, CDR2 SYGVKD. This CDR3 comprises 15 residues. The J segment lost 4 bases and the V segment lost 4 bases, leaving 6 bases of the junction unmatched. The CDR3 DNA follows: TGTGCCATCAGTGGGGGGACAGGCGGGAATCAGCCCCAGCATTTT. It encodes CAISGGTGGNQPQHF.

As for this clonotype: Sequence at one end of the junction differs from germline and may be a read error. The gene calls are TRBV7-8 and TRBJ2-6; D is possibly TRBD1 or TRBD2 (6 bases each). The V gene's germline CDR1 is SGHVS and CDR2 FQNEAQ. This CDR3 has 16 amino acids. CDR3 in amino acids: CAGSLEGGTGANVLTF. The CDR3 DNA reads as TGTGCCGGCAGCTTAGAGGGGGGTACTGGGGCCAACGTCCTGACTTTC.

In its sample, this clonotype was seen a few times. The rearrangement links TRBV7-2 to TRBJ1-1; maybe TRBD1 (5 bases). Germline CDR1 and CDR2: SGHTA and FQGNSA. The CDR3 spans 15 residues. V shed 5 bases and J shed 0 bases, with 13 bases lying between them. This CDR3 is CASSPTGHMNTEAFF. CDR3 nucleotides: TGTGCCAGCAGCCCTACAGGACACATGAACACTGAAGCTTTCTTT.

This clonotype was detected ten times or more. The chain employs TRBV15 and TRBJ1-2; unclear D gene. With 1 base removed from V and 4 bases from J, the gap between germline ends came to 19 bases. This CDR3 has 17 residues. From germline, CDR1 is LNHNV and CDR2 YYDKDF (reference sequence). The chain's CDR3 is CATSRAIGRISSYGYTF. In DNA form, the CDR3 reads TGTGCCACCAGCAGAGCGATTGGCAGGATCAGCTCCTATGGCTACACCTTC.

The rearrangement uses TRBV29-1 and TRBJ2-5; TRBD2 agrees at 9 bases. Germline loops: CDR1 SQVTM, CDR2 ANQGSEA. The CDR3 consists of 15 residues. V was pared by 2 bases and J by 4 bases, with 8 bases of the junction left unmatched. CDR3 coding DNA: TGCAGCGTTGAAATTAGGCTAGCGGGAAGAGAGACCCAGTACTTC. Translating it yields CSVEIRLAGRETQYF.

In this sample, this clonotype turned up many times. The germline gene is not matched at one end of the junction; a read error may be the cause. The CDR3 bases are TGTGCCAGCAGTGGGAGCACAGGGATCGGGGCCAACGTCCTGACTTTC. Protein sequence: CASSGSTGIGANVLTF. The J gene is TRBJ2-6, the V gene TRBV10-3; tentative D call: TRBD1 (6 bases). This CDR3 comprises 16 residues. The germline V gene encodes CDR1 ENHRY and CDR2 SYGVKD.

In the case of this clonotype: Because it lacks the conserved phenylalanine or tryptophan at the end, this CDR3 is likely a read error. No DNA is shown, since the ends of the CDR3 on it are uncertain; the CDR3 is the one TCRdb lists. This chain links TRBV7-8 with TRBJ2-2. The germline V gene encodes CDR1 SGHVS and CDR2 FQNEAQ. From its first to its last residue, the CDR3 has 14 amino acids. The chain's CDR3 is CASSLVGNTGELVL.

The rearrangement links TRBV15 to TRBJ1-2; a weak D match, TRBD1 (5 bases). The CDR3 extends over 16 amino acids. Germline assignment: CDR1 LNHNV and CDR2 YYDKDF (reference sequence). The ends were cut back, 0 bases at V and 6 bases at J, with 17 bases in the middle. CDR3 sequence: CATSRDRTGGGDGYTF. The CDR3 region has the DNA TGTGCCACCAGCAGAGATCGGACGGGGGGAGGTGATGGCTACACCTTC.

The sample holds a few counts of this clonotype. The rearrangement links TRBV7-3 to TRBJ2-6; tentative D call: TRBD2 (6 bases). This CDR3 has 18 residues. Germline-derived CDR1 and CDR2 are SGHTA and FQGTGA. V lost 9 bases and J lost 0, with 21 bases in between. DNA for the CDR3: TGTGCCAGTAGTCCCGCGGGACGACCCCTCTCTGGGGCCAACGTCCTGACTTTC. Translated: CASSPAGRPLSGANVLTF.

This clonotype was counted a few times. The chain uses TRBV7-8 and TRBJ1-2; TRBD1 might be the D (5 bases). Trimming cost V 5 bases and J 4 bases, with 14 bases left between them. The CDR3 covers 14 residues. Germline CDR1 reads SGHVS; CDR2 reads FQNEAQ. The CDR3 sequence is CASSLGRGSYGYTF. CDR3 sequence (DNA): TGTGCCAGCAGCCTGGGACGGGGGAGCTATGGCTACACCTTC.

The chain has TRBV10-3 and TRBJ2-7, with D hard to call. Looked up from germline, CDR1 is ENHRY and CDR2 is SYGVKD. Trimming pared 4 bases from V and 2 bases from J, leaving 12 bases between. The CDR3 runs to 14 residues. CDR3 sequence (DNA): TGTGCCATCAGTGCTGGACCGCCGGCCTACGAGCAGTACTTC. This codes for CAISAGPPAYEQYF.